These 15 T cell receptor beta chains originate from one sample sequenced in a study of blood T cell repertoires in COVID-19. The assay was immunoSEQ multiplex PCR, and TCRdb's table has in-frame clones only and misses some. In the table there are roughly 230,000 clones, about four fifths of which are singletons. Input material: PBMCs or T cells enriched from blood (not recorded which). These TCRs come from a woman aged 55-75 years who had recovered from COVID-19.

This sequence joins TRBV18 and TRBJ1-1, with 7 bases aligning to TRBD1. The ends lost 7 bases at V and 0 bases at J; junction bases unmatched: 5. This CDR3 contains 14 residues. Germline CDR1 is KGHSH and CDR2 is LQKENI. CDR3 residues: CASCFGTVNTEAFF. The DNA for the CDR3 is TGTGCCAGCTGCTTTGGGACAGTGAACACTGAAGCTTTCTTT.

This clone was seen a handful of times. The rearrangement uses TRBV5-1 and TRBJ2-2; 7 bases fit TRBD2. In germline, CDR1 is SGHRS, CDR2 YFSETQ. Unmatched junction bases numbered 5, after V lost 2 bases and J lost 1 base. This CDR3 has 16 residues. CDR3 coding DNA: TGCGCCAGCAGCTTCGGGCTAGCGGTGAACACCGGGGAGCTGTTTTTT. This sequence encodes CASSFGLAVNTGELFF.

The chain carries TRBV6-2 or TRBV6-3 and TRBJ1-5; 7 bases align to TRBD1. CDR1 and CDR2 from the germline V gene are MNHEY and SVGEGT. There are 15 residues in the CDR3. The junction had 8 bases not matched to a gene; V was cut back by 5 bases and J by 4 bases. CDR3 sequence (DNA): TGTGCCAGCAGTCCCGACAGGGTAAGGAATCAGCCCCAGCATTTT. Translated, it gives CASSPDRVRNQPQHF.

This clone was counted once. The CDR3 DNA is TGCGCCAGCAGCCCGTCCCAACGGGGATCACCCCTCCACTTT. Translating gives CASSPSQRGSPLHF. The chain carries TRBV10-2 and TRBJ1-6; D call uncertain. V dropped 6 bases and J dropped 10 bases, with 16 bases sitting between them. The CDR3 spans 14 residues. Germline V lookup: CDR1 WSHSY, CDR2 SAAADI.

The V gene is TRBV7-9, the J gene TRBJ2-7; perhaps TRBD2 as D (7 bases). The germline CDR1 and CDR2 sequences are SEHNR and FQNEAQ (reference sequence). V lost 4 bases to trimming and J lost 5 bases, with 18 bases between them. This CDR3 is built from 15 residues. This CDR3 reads CASSYGGNRADEQYF. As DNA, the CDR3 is TGTGCCAGCAGCTACGGGGGGAACAGGGCCGACGAGCAGTACTTC.

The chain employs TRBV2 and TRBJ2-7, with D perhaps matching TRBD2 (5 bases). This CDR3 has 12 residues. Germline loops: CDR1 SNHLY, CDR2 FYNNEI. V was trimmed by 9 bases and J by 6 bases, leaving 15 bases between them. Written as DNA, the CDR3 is TGTGCCAGTACTGAGGGCCGTCGCGAGCAGTACTTC. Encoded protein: CASTEGRREQYF.

CDR3 sequence reads: CASRFSGAGQPQHF. Here the CDR3 DNA reads TGTGCCAGTAGATTCTCTGGAGCGGGTCAGCCCCAGCATTTT. This rearrangement joins TRBV19 to TRBJ1-5, with D unresolved. V lost 6 bases to trimming and J lost 6 bases, with 15 bases between them. The CDR3 runs to 14 residues. Per germline, CDR1 LNHDA and CDR2 SQIVND (reference sequence).

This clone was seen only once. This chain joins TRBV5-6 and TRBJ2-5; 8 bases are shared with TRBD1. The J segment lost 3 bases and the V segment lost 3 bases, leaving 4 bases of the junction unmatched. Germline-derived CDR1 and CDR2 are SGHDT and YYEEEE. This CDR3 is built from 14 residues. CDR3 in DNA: TGTGCCAGCAGCTCCCCGGGACAGGAAGAGACCCAGTACTTC. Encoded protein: CASSSPGQEETQYF. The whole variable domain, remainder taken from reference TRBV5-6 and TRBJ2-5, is DAGVTQSPTHLIKTRGQQVTLRCSPKSGHDTVSWYQQALGQGPQFIFQYYEEEERQRGNFPDRFSGHQFPNYSSELNVNALLLGDSALYLCASSSPGQEETQYFGPGTRLLVL.

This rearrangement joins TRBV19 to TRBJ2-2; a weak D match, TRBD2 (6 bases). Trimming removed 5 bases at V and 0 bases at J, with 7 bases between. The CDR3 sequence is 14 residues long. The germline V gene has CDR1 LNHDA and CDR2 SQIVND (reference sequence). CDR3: CASSPGANTGELFF. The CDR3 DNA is TGTGCCAGTAGTCCGGGGGCGAACACCGGGGAGCTGTTTTTT.

The CDR3 region is CASSRLEDTQYF. The CDR3 DNA is TGTGCCAGTAGCCGACTGGAGGATACGCAGTATTTT. The chain couples TRBV19 to TRBJ2-3; D is unclear. The ends were cut back, 6 bases at V and 6 bases at J, with 10 bases in the middle. Germline V gene data show CDR1 as LNHDA and CDR2 as SQIVND (reference sequence). CDR3 length: 12 amino acids.

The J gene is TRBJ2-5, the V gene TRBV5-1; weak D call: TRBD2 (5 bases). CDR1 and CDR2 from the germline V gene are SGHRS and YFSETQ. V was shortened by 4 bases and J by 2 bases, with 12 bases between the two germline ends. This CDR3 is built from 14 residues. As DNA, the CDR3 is TGCGCCAGCAGCCAGGACGGGATTCAAGAGACCCAGTACTTC. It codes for CASSQDGIQETQYF.

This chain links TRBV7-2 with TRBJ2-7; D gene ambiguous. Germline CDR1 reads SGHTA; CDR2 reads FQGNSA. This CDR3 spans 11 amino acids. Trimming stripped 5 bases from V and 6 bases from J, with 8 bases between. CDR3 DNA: TGTGCCAGCAGCCAGGTTTCCGAGCAGTACTTC. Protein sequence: CASSQVSEQYF. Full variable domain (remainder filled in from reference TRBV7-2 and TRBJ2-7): GAGVSQSPSNKVTEKGKDVELRCDPISGHTALYWYRQSLGQGLEFLIYFQGNSAPDKSGLPSDRFSAERTGGSVSTLTIQRTQQEDSAVYLCASSQVSEQYFGPGTRLTVT.

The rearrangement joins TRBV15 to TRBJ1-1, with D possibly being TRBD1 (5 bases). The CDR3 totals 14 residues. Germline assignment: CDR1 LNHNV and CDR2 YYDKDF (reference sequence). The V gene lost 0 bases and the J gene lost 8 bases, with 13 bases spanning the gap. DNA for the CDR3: TGTGCCACCAGCAGAGATCTGACAGAAGGGGAAGCTTTCTTT. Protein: CATSRDLTEGEAFF.

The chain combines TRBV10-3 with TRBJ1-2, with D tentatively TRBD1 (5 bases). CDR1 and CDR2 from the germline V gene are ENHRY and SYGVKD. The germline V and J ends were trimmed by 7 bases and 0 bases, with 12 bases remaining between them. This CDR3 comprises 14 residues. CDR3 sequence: CAINGGIANYGYTF. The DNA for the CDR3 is TGTGCCATCAATGGGGGGATAGCTAACTATGGCTACACCTTC.

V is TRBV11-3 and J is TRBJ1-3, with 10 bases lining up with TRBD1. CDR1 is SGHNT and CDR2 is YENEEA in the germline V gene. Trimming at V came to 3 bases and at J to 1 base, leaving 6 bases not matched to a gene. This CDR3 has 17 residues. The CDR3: CASSFTGTGASGNTIYF. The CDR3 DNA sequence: TGTGCCAGCAGCTTCACCGGGACAGGGGCTTCTGGAAACACCATATATTTT.